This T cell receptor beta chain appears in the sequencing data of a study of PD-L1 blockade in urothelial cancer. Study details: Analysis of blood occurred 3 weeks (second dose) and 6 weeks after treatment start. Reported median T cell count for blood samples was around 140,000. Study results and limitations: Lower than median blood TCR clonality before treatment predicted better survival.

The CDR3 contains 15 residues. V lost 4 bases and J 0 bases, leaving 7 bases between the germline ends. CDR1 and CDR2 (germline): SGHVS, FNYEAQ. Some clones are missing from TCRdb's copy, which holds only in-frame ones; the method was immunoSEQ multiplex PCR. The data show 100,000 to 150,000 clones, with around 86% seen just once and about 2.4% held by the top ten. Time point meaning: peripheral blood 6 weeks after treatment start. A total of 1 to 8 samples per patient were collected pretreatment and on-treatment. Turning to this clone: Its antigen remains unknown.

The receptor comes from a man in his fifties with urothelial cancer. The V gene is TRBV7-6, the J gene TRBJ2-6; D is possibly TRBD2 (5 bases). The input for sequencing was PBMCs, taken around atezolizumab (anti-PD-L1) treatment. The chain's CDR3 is CASSWRTSGANVLTF. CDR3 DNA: TGTGCCAGCAGCTGGAGGACCTCTGGGGCCAACGTCCTGACTTTC. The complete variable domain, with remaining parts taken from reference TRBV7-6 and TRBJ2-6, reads GAGVSQSPRYKVTKRGQDVALRCDPISGHVSLYWYRQALGQGPEFLTYFNYEAQQDKSGLPNDRFSAERPEGSISTLTIQRTEQRDSAMYRCASSWRTSGANVLTFGAGSRLTVL.